This TCR beta chain is drawn from a study of blood T cell repertoires in COVID-19 (dated by TCRdb to about 2020). Notes on the research overall: Collaborator samples came from the United States, Italy and Spain and covered acute and convalescent phases of COVID-19. The prospective study material was composed of cDNA or gDNA derived from T cells, B-cell-depleted T cells, or PBMCs. Deeply sampled blood TCRbeta repertoires from subjects exposed to, actively infected with, or recovered from COVID-19 were included in the dataset. A freely available public database, intended as a resource for researchers studying the immune response to SARS-CoV-2, is where the repertoires were released. Samples were obtained from the ongoing ImmuneRACE study (first 160 participants) and from 1,254 subjects provided by 6 global collaborators. The sample metadata nearly always contained a de-identified subject ID, COVID-19 status, age in years and sex. HLA class I and class II types, where available, came from metadata supplied by the sample provider rather than from assay-based typing.

To note about this clone: Its specific antigen is unknown. No much larger clonotype is one base removed from it; base qualities were not supplied.

Participants in the prospective study were enrolled through a virtual design, were aged roughly 18 to 90 years, and lived in some 24 United States geographic areas. In the prospective study, cohorts were assigned on the basis of participant-reported clinical history obtained from a screening survey and a study questionnaire. Recovered participants in ImmuneRACE Cohort 3 were defined by two consecutive negative NP/OP PCR tests, clearance by a healthcare professional, or resolution of symptoms. In the prospective study, whole blood, serum and a nasopharyngeal or oropharyngeal swab were collected from each participant by mobile phlebotomists. Participants in the prospective study had the option to provide additional blood draws and questionnaires over an approximately two-month period. Before DNA extraction, blood samples from the prospective study were shipped at room temperature or frozen. The research as a whole found: The amount of clinical and demographic metadata varied by source and participant and was provided uncurated.

The germline V and J ends show losses of 7 bases and 6 bases respectively, and no gene match explains 6 bases of the junction. From the cysteine through the phenylalanine, the CDR3 covers 13 amino acids. The read is trimmed to its CDR3 DNA, 39 bases read in frame from base 1. CDR1 ENHRY and CDR2 SYGVKD were looked up in the germline V gene. The immunoSEQ Assay, a bias-controlled multiplex PCR, was used to amplify TCRbeta CDR3 regions from genomic DNA. As for the authors' bioinformatics: Nucleated cell counts per sample were estimated from amplification of reference gene primers within the assay. Sequence reads were collapsed and filtered to measure the absolute abundance of every unique TCRbeta CDR3 rearrangement. Productive Simpson clonality was computed per sample as the square root of Simpson's diversity index over productive rearrangements. TCRdb mirrors the immuneACCESS table, restricted to in-frame sequences. Some clones are absent from its copies; in checked studies, under half trace to an unresolved V gene, and the reason for the others is unknown. V and J calls and clone size are as listed in that table; D and trimming were resolved from the DNA. Across this sample there are nearly 400,000 clones, with 89% seen only once. In total, the top ten clones hold 1.5% to 2% of the sample.

The chain links TRBV10-3 with TRBJ2-1; 7 central bases correspond to TRBD2. The sequence came from a woman in her twenties or thirties who had recovered from COVID-19. The sequencing sample was made of PBMCs or T cells enriched from blood (not recorded which). The CDR3 region has the sequence CAINSGPGNEQFF. At the DNA level, the sequence is TGTGCCATCAATAGCGGGCCGGGCAATGAGCAGTTCTTC.